What follows are 9 T cell receptor beta chains derived from one specimen sequenced in a study of blood T cell repertoires in COVID-19. The method was immunoSEQ multiplex PCR; TCRdb's version includes in-frame clones alone and lacks a portion of them. The sample includes roughly 200,000 clones, roughly four fifths of them seen just once. What was sequenced was PBMCs or T cells enriched from blood (not recorded which). The receptors stem from a woman in her forties or fifties who had been exposed to COVID-19.

The sample holds one count of this clone. The gene calls are TRBV27 and TRBJ2-7, with D tentatively TRBD1 (6 bases). This CDR3 is 14 amino acids long. CDR1 is MNHEY and CDR2 is SMNVEV in the germline V gene (reference sequence). The V end lost 5 bases, the J end lost 0 bases, and 11 bases lay between the germline ends. CDR3 DNA: TGTGCCAGCAGTCACAGGGCCGGCTCCTACGAGCAGTACTTC. Translating gives CASSHRAGSYEQYF.

The chain joins TRBV3-1 (or the pseudogene TRBV3-2) to TRBJ1-1; the D is unclear. The V gene's germline CDR1 is LGHDT and CDR2 YNNKEL (reference sequence). The V end lost 3 bases, the J end lost 5 bases, and 13 bases lay between the germline ends. The CDR3 totals 14 residues. The CDR3 region has the DNA TGTGCCAGCAGCCACGGTCCGGGGAGGACTGAAGCTTTCTTT. Amino acid sequence: CASSHGPGRTEAFF.

The genes are TRBV12-3 or TRBV12-4 and TRBJ2-7, with D perhaps TRBD2 (5 bases). The CDR3 loop spans 13 amino acids. V was shortened by 3 bases and J by 2 bases, with 8 bases between the two germline ends. This CDR3 is CASSLRVAYEQYF. CDR3 in DNA: TGTGCCAGCAGTTTGAGGGTAGCCTACGAGCAGTACTTC.

The rearrangement uses TRBV6-5 and TRBJ2-2, with D tentatively TRBD1 (6 bases). CDR1 and CDR2 (germline): MNHEY, SVGAGI. V lost 6 bases and J 5 bases, leaving 16 bases between the germline ends. CDR3 length equals 15 residues. In nucleotides, the CDR3 is TGTGCCAGCAGATATTCTACAGGGAAAACCGGGGAGCTGTTTTTT. Its protein is CASRYSTGKTGELFF.

The V and J genes are TRBV5-1 and TRBJ1-1; maybe TRBD1 (6 bases). V dropped 3 bases and J dropped 6 bases, with 21 bases sitting between them. The CDR3 is 16 residues long. Germline-derived CDR1 and CDR2 are SGHRS and YFSETQ. The CDR3 bases are TGCGCCAGCAGCTCACTGACTCCTACAGGGATCTCTGAAGCTTTCTTT. This sequence encodes CASSSLTPTGISEAFF. The variable domain in full, with the rest retrieved from reference TRBV5-1 and TRBJ1-1, is KAGVTQTPRYLIKTRGQQVTLSCSPISGHRSVSWYQQTPGQGLQFLFEYFSETQRNKGNFPGRFSGRQFSNSRSEMNVSTLELGDSALYLCASSSLTPTGISEAFFGQGTRLTVV.

This sequence joins TRBV29-1 and TRBJ1-1; TRBD1 aligns across 7 bases. CDR1 SQVTM and CDR2 ANQGSEA come from the germline V gene. The CDR3 is 13 amino acids. Germline trimming cut 6 bases from V and 1 base from J; bases unmatched to any gene: 5. The CDR3 nucleotides read TGCAGCGTCGAACGACAGGGGAACACTGAAGCTTTCTTT. The encoded protein is CSVERQGNTEAFF.

This sequence joins TRBV5-4 and TRBJ2-7; 9 nucleotides match TRBD2. The CDR3 length is 15 residues. CDR1 and CDR2 (germline): SGHNT, YYREEE (reference sequence). V shed 5 bases and J 4 bases; nucleotides not matched to a gene: 10. CDR3 residues: CASSSGLANSYEQYF. CDR3 DNA sequence: TGTGCCAGCAGTTCCGGACTAGCGAATTCTTACGAGCAGTACTTC.

This clone is a singleton in its sample. The rearrangement joins TRBV4-3 to TRBJ1-2; 8 nucleotides line up with TRBD1. From germline, CDR1 is LGHNA and CDR2 YSLEER. With 0 bases clipped from V and 7 bases from J, the junction kept 10 bases outside the gene matches. The CDR3 totals 16 residues. Written as DNA, the CDR3 is TGCGCCAGCAGCCAAGATTTCAGACAGGGGAAGCGTGGCTACACCTTC. This sequence encodes CASSQDFRQGKRGYTF.

The rearrangement links TRBV6-5 to TRBJ2-2, with D tentatively TRBD1 (5 bases). Trimming cost V 7 bases and J 1 base, with 10 bases left between them. The CDR3 covers 14 residues. Germline V lookup: CDR1 MNHEY, CDR2 SVGAGI. The CDR3 nucleotides are TGTGCCAGCATGCGTCAGGGGAACACCGGGGAGCTGTTTTTT. This encodes CASMRQGNTGELFF.